This TCR beta chain was recorded in a study of blood T cell repertoires in COVID-19. Overall study context: Samples representing acute and convalescent COVID-19 were sourced from the United States, Italy and Spain. PBMCs, B-cell-depleted T cells, or T cells were the source of the cDNA or gDNA that made up the material.

Authors' processing steps: From reference gene primer amplification, estimates of nucleated cell counts were derived. Produced via immunoSEQ multiplex PCR; TCRdb's table is partial and in-frame only. From that table come the V and J calls and clone size; the DNA was used to work out D and trimming. The repertoire has 99,000 or so clones, around 74% of them found once; the top ten carry 15% to 20%. Between the trimmed V and J ends, which lost 5 bases and 6 bases, there was a span of 11 bases. This CDR3 has 12 residues. The TCR comes from a woman between 65 and 79 years old with acute or convalescent COVID-19. Sequenced material: peripheral blood. The V and J genes are TRBV12-3 or TRBV12-4 and TRBJ2-7; maybe TRBD1 (5 bases). The CDR3 loop reads CASSPAGFEQYF. The DNA for the CDR3 is TGTGCCAGCAGTCCGGCAGGGTTCGAGCAGTACTTC.